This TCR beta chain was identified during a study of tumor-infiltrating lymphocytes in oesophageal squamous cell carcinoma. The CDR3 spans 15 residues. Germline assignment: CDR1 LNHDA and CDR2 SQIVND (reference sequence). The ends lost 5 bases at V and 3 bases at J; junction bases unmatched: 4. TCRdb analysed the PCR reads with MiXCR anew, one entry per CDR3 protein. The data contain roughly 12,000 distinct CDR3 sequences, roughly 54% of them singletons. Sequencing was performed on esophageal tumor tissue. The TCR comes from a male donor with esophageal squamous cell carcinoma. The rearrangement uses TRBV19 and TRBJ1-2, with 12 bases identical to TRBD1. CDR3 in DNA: TGTGCCAGTAGTTCTCGGGACAGGGGGCACTATGGCTACACCTTC. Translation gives CASSSRDRGHYGYTF.